This T cell receptor beta chain originates from a study of regulatory T cells in long-lasting Graves disease. Study-wide context: Graves' patients, diagnosed recently, had received antithyroid drugs under 3 months.

Relying on iRepertoire HTBI primers and Arm-PCR of CDR3 regions, the team built TCR beta libraries. TCRdb reprocessed the multiplex PCR reads via MiXCR and lists one record per CDR3 protein. The sample has hundreds of thousands of distinct CDR3 sequences, around 15% seen once. With 4 bases clipped from V and 1 base from J, the junction kept 7 bases outside the gene matches. The CDR3 runs to 17 residues. CDR1 and CDR2 (germline): SGHTA, FQGNSA. Time point of the sample: newly diagnosed GD, antithyroid drugs for less than 3 months. PBMC RNA was the source of the TCR library. Source: peripheral blood mononuclear cells (PBMCs), taken at new diagnosis, from a patient treated with antithyroid drugs. The sequence came from a female donor with Graves disease. V and J are TRBV7-2 and TRBJ1-6, with 7 bases aligning to TRBD1. The CDR3 spells CASSSGTASSYNSPLHF. In DNA form, the CDR3 reads TGTGCCAGCAGCTCGGGGACAGCAAGTTCCTATAATTCACCCCTCCACTTT. The variable domain in full, completed from reference TRBV7-2 and TRBJ1-6, reads GAGVSQSPSNKVTEKGKDVELRCDPISGHTALYWYRQSLGQGLEFLIYFQGNSAPDKSGLPSDRFSAERTGGSVSTLTIQRTQQEDSAVYLCASSSGTASSYNSPLHFGNGTRLTVT.